Listed below are T cell receptor beta chains from one sample, sequenced in a study of T cell changes during pregnancy in multiple sclerosis. The protocol was immunoSEQ multiplex PCR, while the TCRdb copy is restricted to in-frame clones and leaves out a portion. The sample lists 79,000 or so clones, 80% to 95% occurring once. Sequencing used peripheral blood, obtained in the first trimester of pregnancy. These receptors originate from a female donor in good health, enrolled as a control in a pregnancy study. The CDR3 runs from the conserved cysteine through the conserved F or W. D genes are given only for firm matches. Where a row states a size, it is once, few, many or the class of an expanded clone; other rows omit it.

J gene	V gene	clone size	D gene	CDR3 protein	CDR3 DNA
TRBJ2-6	TRBV11-2	NA	TRBD2	CASGGGSGVSGANVLTF	TGTGCCAGCGGAGGGGGTAGCGGGGTGTCTGGGGCCAACGTCCTGACTTTC
TRBJ2-3	TRBV11-2	once	NA	CASSSSSGGRTDTQYF	TGTGCCAGCAGTTCGTCGTCGGGGGGCCGCACAGATACGCAGTATTTT
TRBJ2-7	TRBV5-4	NA	TRBD1	CASSRQTGAYYEQYF	TGTGCCAGCAGCCGACAGACAGGGGCGTATTACGAGCAGTACTTC
TRBJ1-6	TRBV9	NA	NA	CASSVQGLPLHF	TGTGCCAGCAGCGTTCAGGGGTTGCCCCTCCACTTT
TRBJ2-3	TRBV5-8	NA	NA	CASSLQATSTDTQYF	TGTGCCAGCAGCCTGCAGGCCACCAGCACAGATACGCAGTATTTT
TRBJ2-1	TRBV7-4	NA	TRBD2	CASSLVLAGGPGYNEQFF	TGTGCCAGCAGCTTAGTTTTAGCGGGGGGGCCTGGGTACAATGAGCAGTTCTTC
TRBJ2-7	TRBV4-1	NA	NA	CASSHQTGSYEQYF	TGCGCCAGCAGCCACCAGACAGGCTCCTACGAGCAGTACTTC
TRBJ2-7	TRBV27	NA	TRBD1	CASSRDRGNTYEQYF	TGTGCCAGCAGTCGGGACAGGGGTAATACCTACGAGCAGTACTTC
TRBJ2-7	TRBV4-1	NA	TRBD1	CASSHTPGQGYYEQYF	TGCGCCAGCAGCCACACACCGGGACAGGGTTACTACGAGCAGTACTTC
TRBJ2-1	TRBV28	NA	TRBD2	CASSPFLADEQFF	TGTGCCAGCAGCCCTTTCCTAGCGGATGAGCAGTTCTTC
TRBJ1-5	TRBV7-9	NA	NA	CASSLEGGGNQPQHF	TGTGCCAGCAGCTTAGAGGGAGGGGGCAATCAGCCCCAGCATTTT
TRBJ2-7	TRBV28	NA	NA	CASSLTGPGRGEQYF	TGTGCCAGCAGTTTAACCGGGCCAGGGCGGGGCGAGCAGTACTTC
TRBJ1-6	TRBV4-3	NA	NA	CASSQTSSYNSPLHF	TGCGCCAGCAGCCAAACGAGCTCCTATAATTCACCCCTCCACTTT
TRBJ2-5	TRBV4-1	NA	TRBD2	CASSQERTGGGRWETQYF	TGCGCCAGCAGCCAAGAAAGGACCGGCGGGGGGAGGTGGGAGACCCAGTACTTC
TRBJ2-1	TRBV4-1	NA	NA	CASSQEGGGRNEQFF	TGCGCCAGCAGCCAAGAGGGGGGGGGCCGTAATGAGCAGTTCTTC
TRBJ1-5	TRBV4-3	NA	NA	CASSQDRGQPQHF	TGCGCCAGCAGCCAAGATCGGGGTCAGCCCCAGCATTTT